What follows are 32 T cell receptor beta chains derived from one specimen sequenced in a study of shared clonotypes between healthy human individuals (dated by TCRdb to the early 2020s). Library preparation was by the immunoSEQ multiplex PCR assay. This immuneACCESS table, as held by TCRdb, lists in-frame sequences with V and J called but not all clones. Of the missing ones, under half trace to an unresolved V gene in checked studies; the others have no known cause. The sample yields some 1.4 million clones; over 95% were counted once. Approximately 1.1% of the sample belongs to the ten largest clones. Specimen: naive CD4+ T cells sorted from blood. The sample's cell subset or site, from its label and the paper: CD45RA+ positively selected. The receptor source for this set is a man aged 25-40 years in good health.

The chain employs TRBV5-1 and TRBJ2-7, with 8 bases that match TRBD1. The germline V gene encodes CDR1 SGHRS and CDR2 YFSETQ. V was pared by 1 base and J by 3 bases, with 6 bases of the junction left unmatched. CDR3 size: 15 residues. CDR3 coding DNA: TGCGCCAGCAGCTTGACCGGACAGGGCGGCTACGAGCAGTACTTC. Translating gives CASSLTGQGGYEQYF.

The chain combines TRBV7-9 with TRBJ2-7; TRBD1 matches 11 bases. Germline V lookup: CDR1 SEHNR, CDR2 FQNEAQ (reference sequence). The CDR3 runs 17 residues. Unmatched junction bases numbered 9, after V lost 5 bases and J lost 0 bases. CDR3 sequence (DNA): TGTGCCAGCAGCCTCCTACCGGGACAGGGGGGCTCCTACGAGCAGTACTTC. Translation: CASSLLPGQGGSYEQYF.

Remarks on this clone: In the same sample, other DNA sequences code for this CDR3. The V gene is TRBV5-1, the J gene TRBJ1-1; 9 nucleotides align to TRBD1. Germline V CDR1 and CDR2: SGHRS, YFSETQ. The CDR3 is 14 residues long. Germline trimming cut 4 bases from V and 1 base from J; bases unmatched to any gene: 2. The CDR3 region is CASSRGQGNTEAFF. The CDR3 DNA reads TGCGCCAGCAGCAGGGGACAGGGGAACACTGAAGCTTTCTTT.

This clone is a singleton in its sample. The CDR3 is CASSRVTGGYGYTF. Here the CDR3 DNA reads TGTGCCAGCAGCCGGGTCACCGGGGGGTATGGCTACACCTTC. The chain is built from TRBV14 and TRBJ1-2; possibly TRBD1 for D (5 bases). Per the germline V gene, CDR1 is SGHDN and CDR2 is FVKESK. The V end was cut by 4 bases, the J end by 5 bases, with 14 bases between. CDR3 size: 14 residues.

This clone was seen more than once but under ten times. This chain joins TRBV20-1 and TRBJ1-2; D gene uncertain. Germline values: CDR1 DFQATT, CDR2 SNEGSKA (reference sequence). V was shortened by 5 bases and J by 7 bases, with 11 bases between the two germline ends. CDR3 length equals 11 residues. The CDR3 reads CSAEAGLGYTF. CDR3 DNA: TGCAGTGCTGAGGCCGGCCTTGGCTACACCTTC.

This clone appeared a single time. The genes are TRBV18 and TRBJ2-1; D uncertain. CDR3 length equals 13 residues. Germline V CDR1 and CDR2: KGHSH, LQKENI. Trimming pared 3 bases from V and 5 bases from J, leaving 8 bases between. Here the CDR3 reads CASSPAMDNEQFF. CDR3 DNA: TGTGCCAGCTCACCCGCGATGGACAATGAGCAGTTCTTC.

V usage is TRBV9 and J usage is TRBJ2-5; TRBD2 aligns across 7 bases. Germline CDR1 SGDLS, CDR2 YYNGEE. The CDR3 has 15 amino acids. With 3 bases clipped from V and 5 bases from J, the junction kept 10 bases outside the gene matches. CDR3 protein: CASSASVLAVETQYF. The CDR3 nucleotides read TGTGCCAGCAGCGCCAGTGTCCTAGCGGTCGAGACCCAGTACTTC.

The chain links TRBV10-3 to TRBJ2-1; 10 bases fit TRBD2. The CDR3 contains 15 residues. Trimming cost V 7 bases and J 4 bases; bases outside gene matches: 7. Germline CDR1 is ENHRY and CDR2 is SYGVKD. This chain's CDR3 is CAITELAGAYNEQFF. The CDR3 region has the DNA TGTGCCATCACCGAGCTAGCGGGAGCTTACAATGAGCAGTTCTTC.

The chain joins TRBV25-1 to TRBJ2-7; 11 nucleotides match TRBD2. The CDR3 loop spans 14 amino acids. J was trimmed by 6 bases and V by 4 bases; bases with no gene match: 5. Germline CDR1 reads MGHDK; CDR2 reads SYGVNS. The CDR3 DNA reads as TGTGCCAGCAGTGTGCCGGGACTAGCGGCCGAGCAGTACTTC. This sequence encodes CASSVPGLAAEQYF.

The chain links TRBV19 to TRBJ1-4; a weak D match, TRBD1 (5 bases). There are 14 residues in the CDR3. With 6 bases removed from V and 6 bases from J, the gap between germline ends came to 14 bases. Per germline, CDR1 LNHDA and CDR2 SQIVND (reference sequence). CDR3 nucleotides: TGTGCCAGTAGGCGAAGAGGGGAAGATGAAAAACTGTTTTTT. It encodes CASRRRGEDEKLFF. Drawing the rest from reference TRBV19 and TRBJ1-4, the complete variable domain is DGGITQSPKYLFRKEGQNVTLSCEQNLNHDAMYWYRQDPGQGLRLIYYSQIVNDFQKGDIAEGYSVSREKKESFPLTVTSAQKNPTAFYLCASRRRGEDEKLFFGSGTQLSVL.

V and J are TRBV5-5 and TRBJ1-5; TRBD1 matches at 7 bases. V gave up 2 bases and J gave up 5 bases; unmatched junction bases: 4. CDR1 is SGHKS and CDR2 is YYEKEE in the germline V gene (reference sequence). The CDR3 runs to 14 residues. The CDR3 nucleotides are TGTGCCAGCAGCTTAAGGGGGCAAGATCAGCCCCAGCATTTT. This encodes CASSLRGQDQPQHF.

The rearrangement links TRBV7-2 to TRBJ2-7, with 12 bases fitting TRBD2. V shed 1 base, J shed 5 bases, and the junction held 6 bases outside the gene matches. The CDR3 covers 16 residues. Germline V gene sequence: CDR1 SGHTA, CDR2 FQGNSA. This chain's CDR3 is CASSLGGLAGGDEQYF. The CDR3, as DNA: TGTGCCAGCAGCTTAGGAGGGCTAGCGGGAGGGGACGAGCAGTACTTC.

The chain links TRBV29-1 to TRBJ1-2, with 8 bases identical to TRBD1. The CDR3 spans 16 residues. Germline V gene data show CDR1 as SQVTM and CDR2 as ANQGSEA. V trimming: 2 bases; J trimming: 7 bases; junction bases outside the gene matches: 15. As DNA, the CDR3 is TGCAGCGTTGAAAGGGGCACGGGACAGGAGTCCGGTGGCTACACCTTC. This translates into CSVERGTGQESGGYTF.

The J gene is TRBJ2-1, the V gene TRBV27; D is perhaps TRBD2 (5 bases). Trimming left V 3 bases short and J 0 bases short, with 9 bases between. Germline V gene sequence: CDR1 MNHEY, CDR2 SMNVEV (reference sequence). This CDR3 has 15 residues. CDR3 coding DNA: TGTGCCAGCAGTTTTAGTCGGGACTCCTACAATGAGCAGTTCTTC. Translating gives CASSFSRDSYNEQFF.

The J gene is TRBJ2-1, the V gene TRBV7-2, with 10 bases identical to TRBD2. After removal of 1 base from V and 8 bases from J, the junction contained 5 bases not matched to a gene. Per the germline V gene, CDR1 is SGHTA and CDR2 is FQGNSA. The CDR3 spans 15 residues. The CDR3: CASSLEAGGPHEQFF. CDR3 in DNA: TGTGCCAGCAGCTTAGAAGCGGGAGGGCCCCATGAGCAGTTCTTC.

CDR3 DNA sequence: TGCGCCAGCAGCTCGAGCGGGAACTACAATGAGCAGTTCTTC. It translates to CASSSSGNYNEQFF. The chain uses TRBV5-1 and TRBJ2-1; 7 nucleotides match TRBD2. The CDR3 contains 14 residues. Trimming cost V 3 bases and J 3 bases; bases outside gene matches: 3. The germline gives CDR1 SGHRS, CDR2 YFSETQ.

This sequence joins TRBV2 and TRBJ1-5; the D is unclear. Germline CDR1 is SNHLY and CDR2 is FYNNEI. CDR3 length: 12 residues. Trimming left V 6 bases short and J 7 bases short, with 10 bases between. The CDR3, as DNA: TGTGCCAGCAGCGTTCCCGGGCAGCCCCAGCATTTT. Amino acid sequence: CASSVPGQPQHF. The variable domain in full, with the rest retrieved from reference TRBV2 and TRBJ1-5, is EPEVTQTPSHQVTQMGQEVILRCVPISNHLYFYWYRQILGQKVEFLVSFYNNEISEKSEIFDDQFSVERPDGSNFTLKIRSTKLEDSAMYFCASSVPGQPQHFGDGTRLSIL.

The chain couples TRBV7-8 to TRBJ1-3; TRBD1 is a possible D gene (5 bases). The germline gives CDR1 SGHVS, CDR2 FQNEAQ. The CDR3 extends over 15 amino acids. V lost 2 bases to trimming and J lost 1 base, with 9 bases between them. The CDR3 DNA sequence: TGTGCCAGCAGCTTACAGGGATTTTCTGGAAACACCATATATTTT. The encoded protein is CASSLQGFSGNTIYF.

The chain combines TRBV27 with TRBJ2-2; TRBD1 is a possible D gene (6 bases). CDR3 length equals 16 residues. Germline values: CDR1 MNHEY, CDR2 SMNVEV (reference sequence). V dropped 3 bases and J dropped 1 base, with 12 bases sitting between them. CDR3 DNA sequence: TGTGCCAGCAGTTTCTTATTGACAGGGAACACCGGGGAGCTGTTTTTT. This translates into CASSFLLTGNTGELFF.

CDR3 bases: TGTGCCAGCAGCTTAGGGGGTAGTAGAGGCAATGAGCAGTTCTTC. Encoded protein: CASSLGGSRGNEQFF. The rearrangement joins TRBV7-2 to TRBJ2-1; D remains ambiguous. The CDR3 contains 15 residues. The V and J ends lost 1 base and 6 bases respectively, with 13 bases between them. Germline values: CDR1 SGHTA, CDR2 FQGNSA.

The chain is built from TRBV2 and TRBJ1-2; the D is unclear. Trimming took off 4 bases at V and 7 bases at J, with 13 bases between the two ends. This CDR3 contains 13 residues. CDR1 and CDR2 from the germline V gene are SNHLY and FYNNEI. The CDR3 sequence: CASSAESQSGYTF. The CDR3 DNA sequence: TGTGCCAGCAGTGCTGAGTCTCAATCTGGCTACACCTTC.

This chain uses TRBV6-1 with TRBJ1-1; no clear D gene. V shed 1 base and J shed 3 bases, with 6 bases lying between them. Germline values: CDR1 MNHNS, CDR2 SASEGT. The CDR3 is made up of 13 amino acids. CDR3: CASSEERYTEAFF. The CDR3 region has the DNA TGTGCCAGCAGTGAAGAAAGGTACACTGAAGCTTTCTTT.

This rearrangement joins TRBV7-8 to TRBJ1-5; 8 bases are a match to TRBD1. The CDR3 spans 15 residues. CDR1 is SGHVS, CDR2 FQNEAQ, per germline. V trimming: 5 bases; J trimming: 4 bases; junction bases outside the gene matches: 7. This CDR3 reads CASSRERTGNQPQHF. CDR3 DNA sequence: TGTGCCAGCAGCCGAGAACGGACAGGGAATCAGCCCCAGCATTTT.

The CDR3 region has the DNA TGTGCCAGTAGTATAGGTGTGGGTGAGCAGTTCTTC. It specifies CASSIGVGEQFF. V gene TRBV19 combines with J gene TRBJ2-1; D is unclear. This CDR3 comprises 12 residues. Per the germline V gene, CDR1 is LNHDA and CDR2 is SQIVND (reference sequence). Trimming removed 1 base at V and 9 bases at J, with 7 bases between. The variable domain in full, completed from reference TRBV19 and TRBJ2-1, reads DGGITQSPKYLFRKEGQNVTLSCEQNLNHDAMYWYRQDPGQGLRLIYYSQIVNDFQKGDIAEGYSVSREKKESFPLTVTSAQKNPTAFYLCASSIGVGEQFFGPGTRLTVL.

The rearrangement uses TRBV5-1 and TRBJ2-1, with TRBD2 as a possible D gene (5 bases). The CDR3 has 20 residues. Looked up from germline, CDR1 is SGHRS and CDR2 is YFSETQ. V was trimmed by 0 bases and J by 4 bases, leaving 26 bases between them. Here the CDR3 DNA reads TGCGCCAGCAGCTTGGCGCATTCGAGCGGAAGACCAATCGCTTACAATGAGCAGTTCTTC. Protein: CASSLAHSSGRPIAYNEQFF.

For the CDR3, the DNA is TGTGCCAAAGGATCCTACAATGAGCAGTTCTTC. Its translation is CAKGSYNEQFF. V is TRBV5-4 and J is TRBJ2-1, with D unclear. The length of the CDR3 is 11 residues. The germline V gene has CDR1 SGHNT and CDR2 YYREEE (reference sequence). V was shortened by 9 bases and J by 1 base, with 5 bases between the two germline ends. Combining the CDR3 with reference TRBV5-4 and TRBJ2-1 gives the whole variable domain ETGVTQSPTHLIKTRGQQVTLRCSSQSGHNTVSWYQQALGQGPQFIFQYYREEENGRGNFPPRFSGLQFPNYSSELNVNALELDDSALYLCAKGSYNEQFFGPGTRLTVL.

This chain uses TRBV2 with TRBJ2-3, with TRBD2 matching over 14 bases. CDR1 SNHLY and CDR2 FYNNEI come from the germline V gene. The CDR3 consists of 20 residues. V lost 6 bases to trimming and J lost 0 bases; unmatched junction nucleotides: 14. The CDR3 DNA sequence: TGTGCCAGCAGCGAACCTAACGGACTAGCGGGAGGTCAGAGCACAGATACGCAGTATTTT. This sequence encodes CASSEPNGLAGGQSTDTQYF.

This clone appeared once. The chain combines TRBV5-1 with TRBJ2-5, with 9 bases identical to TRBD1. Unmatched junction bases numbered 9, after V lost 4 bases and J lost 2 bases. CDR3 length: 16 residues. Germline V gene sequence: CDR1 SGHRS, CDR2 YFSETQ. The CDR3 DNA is TGCGCCAGCAGCCGGACAGGGGAGCGGAAGCAAGAGACCCAGTACTTC. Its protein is CASSRTGERKQETQYF.

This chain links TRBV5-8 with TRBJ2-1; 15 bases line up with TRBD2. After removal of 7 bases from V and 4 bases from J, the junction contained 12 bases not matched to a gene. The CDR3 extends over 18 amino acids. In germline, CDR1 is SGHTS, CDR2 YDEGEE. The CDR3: CASPPRTSGRGMYNEQFF. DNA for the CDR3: TGTGCCAGCCCCCCCCGGACTAGCGGGAGGGGGATGTACAATGAGCAGTTCTTC.

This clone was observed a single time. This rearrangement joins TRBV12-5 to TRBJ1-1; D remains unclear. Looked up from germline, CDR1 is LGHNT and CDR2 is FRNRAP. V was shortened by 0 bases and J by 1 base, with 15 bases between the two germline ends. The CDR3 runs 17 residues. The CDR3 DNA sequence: TGTGCTAGTGGTTTGGTAGTGGGAAGGACGGCGAACACTGAAGCTTTCTTT. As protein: CASGLVVGRTANTEAFF.

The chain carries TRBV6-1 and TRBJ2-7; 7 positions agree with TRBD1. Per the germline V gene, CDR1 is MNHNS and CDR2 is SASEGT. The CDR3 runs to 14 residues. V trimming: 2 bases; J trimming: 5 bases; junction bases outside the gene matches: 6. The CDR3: CASSELKGAHEQYF. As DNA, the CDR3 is TGTGCCAGCAGTGAACTCAAGGGGGCCCACGAGCAGTACTTC.

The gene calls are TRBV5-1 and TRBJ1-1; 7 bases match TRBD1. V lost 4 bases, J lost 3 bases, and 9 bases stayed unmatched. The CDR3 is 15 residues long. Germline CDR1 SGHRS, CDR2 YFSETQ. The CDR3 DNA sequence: TGCGCCAGCAGCGTCGACAGGGTCGGCTACACTGAAGCTTTCTTT. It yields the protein CASSVDRVGYTEAFF.